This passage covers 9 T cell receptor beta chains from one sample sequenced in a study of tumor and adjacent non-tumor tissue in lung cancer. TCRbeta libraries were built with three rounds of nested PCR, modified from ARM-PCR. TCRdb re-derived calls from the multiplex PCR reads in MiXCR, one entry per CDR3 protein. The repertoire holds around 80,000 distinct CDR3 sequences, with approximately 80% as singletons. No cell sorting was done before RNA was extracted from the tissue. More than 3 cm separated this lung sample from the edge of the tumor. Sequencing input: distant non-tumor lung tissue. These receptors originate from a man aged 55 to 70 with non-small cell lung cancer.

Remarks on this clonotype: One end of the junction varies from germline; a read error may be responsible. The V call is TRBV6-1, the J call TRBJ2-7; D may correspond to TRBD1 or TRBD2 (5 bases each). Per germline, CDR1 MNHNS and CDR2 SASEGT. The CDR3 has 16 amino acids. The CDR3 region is CASSEDHGTGSYKQYF. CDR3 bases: TGTGCCAGCAGTGAAGATCATGGGACGGGATCCTACAAGCAGTACTTC.

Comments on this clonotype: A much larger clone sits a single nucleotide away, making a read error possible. The CDR3 DNA follows: TGTGCCAGCAATGTTCAGGGGGTAAATGAGCAGTTCTTC. Translating gives CASNVQGVNEQFF. This chain uses TRBV6-1 with TRBJ2-1, with 7 bases identical to TRBD1. The trim removed 7 bases at V and 7 bases at J, leaving 7 bases unmatched. This CDR3 is 13 amino acids long. Looked up from germline, CDR1 is MNHNS and CDR2 is SASEGT.

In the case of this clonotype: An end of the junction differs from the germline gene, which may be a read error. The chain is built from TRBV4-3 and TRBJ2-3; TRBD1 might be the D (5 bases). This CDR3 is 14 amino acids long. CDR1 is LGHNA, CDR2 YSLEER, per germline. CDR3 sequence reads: CASSRTRSTDTQYF. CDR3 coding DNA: TGCGCCAGCAGCCGGACAAGGAGCACAGATACGCAATATTTT.

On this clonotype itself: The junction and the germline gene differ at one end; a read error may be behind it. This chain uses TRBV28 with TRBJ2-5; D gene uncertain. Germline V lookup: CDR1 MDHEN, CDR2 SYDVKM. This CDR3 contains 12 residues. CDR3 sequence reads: CAGSRSQETQYF. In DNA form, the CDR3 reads TGTGCCGGCAGCCGGTCCCAAGAGACCCAGTACTTT.

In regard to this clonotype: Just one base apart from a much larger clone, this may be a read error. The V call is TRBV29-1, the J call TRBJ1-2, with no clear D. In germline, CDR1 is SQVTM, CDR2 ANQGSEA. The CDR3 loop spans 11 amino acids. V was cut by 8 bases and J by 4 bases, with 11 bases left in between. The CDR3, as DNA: TGCAGCTCACCAAACCCCTATGGCTACACCTTC. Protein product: CSSPNPYGYTF.

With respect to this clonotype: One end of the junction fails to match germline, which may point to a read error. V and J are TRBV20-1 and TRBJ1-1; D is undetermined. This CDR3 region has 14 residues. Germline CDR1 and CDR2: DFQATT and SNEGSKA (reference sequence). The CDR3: CSARQVGMITETFF. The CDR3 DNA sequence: TGCAGTGCCCGGCAGGTTGGGATGATCACTGAAACTTTCTTC.

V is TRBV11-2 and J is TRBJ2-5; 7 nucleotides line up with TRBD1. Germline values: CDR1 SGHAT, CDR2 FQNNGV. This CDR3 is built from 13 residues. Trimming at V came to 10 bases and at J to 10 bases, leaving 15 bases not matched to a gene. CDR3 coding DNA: TGTGCCAACACCTCTACAGGGGAAGGGATCCAGTACTTC. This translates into CANTSTGEGIQYF.

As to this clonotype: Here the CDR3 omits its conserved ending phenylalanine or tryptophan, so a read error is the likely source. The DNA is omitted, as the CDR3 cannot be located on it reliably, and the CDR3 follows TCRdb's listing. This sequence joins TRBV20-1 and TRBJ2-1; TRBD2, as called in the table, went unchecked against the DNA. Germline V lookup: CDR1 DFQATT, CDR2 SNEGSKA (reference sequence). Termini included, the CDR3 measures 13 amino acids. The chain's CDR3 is CNARTSGVNEHFY.

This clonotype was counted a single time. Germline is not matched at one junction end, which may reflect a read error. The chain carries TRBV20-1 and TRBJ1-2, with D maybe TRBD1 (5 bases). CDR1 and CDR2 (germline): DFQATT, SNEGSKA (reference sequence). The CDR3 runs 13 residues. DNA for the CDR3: TGCAGTGCTGCCCCAGGGAGTACTGATAGCTACACATTC. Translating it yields CSAAPGSTDSYTF.